Shown below are 4 T cell receptor beta chains from a single sample sequenced in a study of blood T cell repertoires in COVID-19. Clones were sequenced by immunoSEQ multiplex PCR, and TCRdb holds only the in-frame ones, with some missing. The sample has roughly 500,000 clones, approximately 83% seen once. Sequencing was performed on peripheral blood. Every receptor here comes from a human donor in a cohort sampled during active COVID-19.

The genes are TRBV6-5 and TRBJ2-4, with TRBD2 matching over 12 bases. This CDR3 is built from 15 residues. J lost 6 bases, V lost 7 bases, and 7 bases had no gene match. CDR1 is MNHEY, CDR2 SVGAGI, per germline. CDR3 sequence (DNA): TGTGCCAGCAAGACTAGCGGGAGTTCTGGAAACATTCAGTACTTC. Translation: CASKTSGSSGNIQYF.

V is TRBV2 and J is TRBJ2-7; 16 nucleotides line up with TRBD2. V lost 11 bases, J lost 5 bases, and 9 bases stayed unmatched. This CDR3 contains 15 residues. Germline V gene data show CDR1 as SNHLY and CDR2 as FYNNEI. The DNA of the CDR3 is TGTGCCGCGGGACTAGCGGGAGGGCCCTGGGACGAGCAGTACTTC. Amino acid sequence: CAAGLAGGPWDEQYF. Using reference TRBV2 and TRBJ2-7 for the parts outside the CDR3, the full variable domain is EPEVTQTPSHQVTQMGQEVILRCVPISNHLYFYWYRQILGQKVEFLVSFYNNEISEKSEIFDDQFSVERPDGSNFTLKIRSTKLEDSAMYFCAAGLAGGPWDEQYFGPGTRLTVT.

For this clone: This same CDR3 is encoded by further DNA sequences in the sample. The CDR3 DNA reads TGTGCCAGCAGCTCGGGACTAGCGGCCTCCTACAATGAGCAGTTCTTC. This sequence encodes CASSSGLAASYNEQFF. V usage is TRBV5-4 and J usage is TRBJ2-1, with 11 nucleotides matching TRBD2. This CDR3 region has 16 residues. Germline V lookup: CDR1 SGHNT, CDR2 YYREEE (reference sequence). The junction had 2 bases not matched to a gene; V was cut back by 3 bases and J by 0 bases.

J is TRBJ2-7 and V is TRBV27, with D maybe TRBD1 (6 bases). This CDR3 comprises 14 residues. The V end lost 8 bases, the J end lost 0 bases, and 14 bases lay between the germline ends. In germline, CDR1 is MNHEY, CDR2 SMNVEV (reference sequence). The chain's CDR3 is CASCRTDASYEQYF. DNA of the CDR3: TGTGCCAGCTGTAGGACAGACGCCTCCTACGAGCAGTACTTC.